Listed below are T cell receptor beta chains from one sample, sequenced in a study of T-cell memory formation after mild COVID-19. TCRdb processed the 5' RACE reads anew with MiXCR; each CDR3 protein has one entry. The sample has approximately 240,000 distinct CDR3 sequences, 16% seen once. Specimen: PBMCs or a T cell subset sorted from them (not recorded which). Receptors originate from a man between 18 and 35 years old who had mild COVID-19 (a few samples of this study predate the infection). Cell type and time point are not known. CDR3s include the opening cysteine and the closing phenylalanine or tryptophan. D genes are given only for firm matches. Size is omitted from some rows. Given values are once, few, many or a class for expanded clones.

NA | TRBJ2-7 | few | TRBV28 | TGTGCCAGCACCAAGGCCCCATACGAGCAGTACTTC | CASTKAPYEQYF
NA | TRBJ1-1 | NA | TRBV10-3 | TGTGCCACCAGAGGGGGGACTTCGAACACTGAAGCTTTCTTT | CATRGGTSNTEAFF
TRBD2 | TRBJ2-5 | many | TRBV9 | TGTGCCAGCAGCGTAGGCGGGGGGGCCTGGGAGACCCAGTACTTC | CASSVGGGAWETQYF
TRBD2 | TRBJ2-3 | NA | TRBV7-9 | TGTGCCATGTCTTTCGCGGGGGGGACAGATACGCAGTATTTT | CAMSFAGGTDTQYF
TRBD2 | TRBJ2-5 | NA | TRBV20-1 | TGCAGTGTCAGGCCTAGCGGGCGCGAGACCCAGTACTTC | CSVRPSGRETQYF
NA | TRBJ2-3 | many | TRBV7-3 | TGTGCCAGCAGCCCGGGTCCGTCAGATACGCAGTATTTT | CASSPGPSDTQYF
NA | TRBJ1-1 | few | TRBV2 | TGTGCCAGCAGTGATGCGGGGTCGGGAGCTTTCTTT | CASSDAGSGAFF
TRBD2 | TRBJ2-1 | few | TRBV6-6 | TGTGCCAGCACTCCCCTGGCGGGGGGGCGGAATGAGCAGTTCTTC | CASTPLAGGRNEQFF
TRBD2 | TRBJ2-3 | few | TRBV28 | TGTGCCAGCAGTCCCCTCTGGAAAGCGGGGGGCACAGATACGCAGTATTTT | CASSPLWKAGGTDTQYF
TRBD2 | TRBJ2-3 | NA | TRBV7-2 | TGTGCCAGCAGCCCCCCGGCTAGCGGGGGAGATACGCAGTATTTT | CASSPPASGGDTQYF
NA | TRBJ1-5 | NA | TRBV29-1 | TGCAGCGCCATAGGTGATTACAATCAGCCCCAGCATTTT | CSAIGDYNQPQHF
NA | TRBJ2-1 | few | TRBV7-2 | TGTGCCAGCAGCTTCACGGCCGCATACAATGAGCAGTTCTTC | CASSFTAAYNEQFF
NA | TRBJ2-7 | few | TRBV25-1 | TGTGCCAGCAGTGAACTGGGCAGTTTCTCCTACGAGCAGTACTTC | CASSELGSFSYEQYF
NA | TRBJ2-3 | few | TRBV10-3 | TGTGCCATCAGGGAAGGGGAAGATACGCAGTATTTT | CAIREGEDTQYF
NA | TRBJ1-2 | many | TRBV2 | TGTGCCAGCAGTGATGCGGCAGGCTATGGCTACACCTTC | CASSDAAGYGYTF
TRBD1 | TRBJ1-1 | few | TRBV2 | TGTGCCAGCAGTCCTTATGGACAGGCGGGGGCTGAAGCTTTCTTT | CASSPYGQAGAEAFF
NA | TRBJ1-2 | few | TRBV3-1 | TGTGCCAGCAGCCAATCGACGGGGACTTTCTATGGCTACACCTTC | CASSQSTGTFYGYTF
TRBD2 | TRBJ2-2 | NA | TRBV9 | TGTGCCAGCAGCCCTCGGCGGAGCGGGGGGGGGGAGCTGTTTTTT | CASSPRRSGGGELFF
TRBD1 | TRBJ2-7 | NA | TRBV12-3/TRBV12-4 | TGTGCCAGCAGTCCCCGGGACAGGAAGACGGGCGAGCAGTACTTC | CASSPRDRKTGEQYF
NA | TRBJ2-3 | few | TRBV7-3 | TGTGCCAGCAGCTCCTCAGGGGTTTCAGATACGCAGTATTTT | CASSSSGVSDTQYF
TRBD1 | TRBJ1-1 | NA | TRBV10-3 | TGTGCCATCAGTTCGACAGGGTGGACTGAAGCTTTCTTT | CAISSTGWTEAFF
NA | TRBJ2-2 | NA | TRBV6-2/TRBV6-3 | TGTGCCAGCAGTTATGACACACTAGCTGACGCCGGGGAGCTGTTTTTT | CASSYDTLADAGELFF
NA | TRBJ2-3 | NA | TRBV20-1 | TGCAGTGCTCCCCAAGGGGGGTGGGGCACAGATACGCAGTATTTT | CSAPQGGWGTDTQYF
TRBD1 | TRBJ2-3 | NA | TRBV10-2 | TGCGCCAGCAGCCCAGACAGGGGTCTAATCGCAGATACGCAGTATTTT | CASSPDRGLIADTQYF
NA | TRBJ2-2 | many | TRBV5-5 | TGTGCCAGCAGCCCCCGGACCCGCCCCGGGGAGCTGTTTTTT | CASSPRTRPGELFF
NA | TRBJ2-5 | NA | TRBV2 | TGTGCCAGCAGTGAACGCGGGGTTCTAGAGACCCAGTACTTC | CASSERGVLETQYF
NA | TRBJ2-3 | few | TRBV5-1 | TGCGCCAGCAGCCCGGGTCGCGGGGCAGTAGATACGCAGTATTTT | CASSPGRGAVDTQYF
NA | TRBJ2-4 | NA | TRBV4-3 | TGCGCCAGCAGCCAAGATCTTGGGGGGCCCCCCGGGAACTTC | CASSQDLGGPPGNF
NA | TRBJ1-6 | NA | TRBV7-3 | TGTGCCAGCAGCCCCCGATGGGTTTCACCCCTCCACTTT | CASSPRWVSPLHF
TRBD2 | TRBJ2-2 | few | TRBV2 | TGTGCCAGCTCCTCAGCGGGGGGGCAAAGGGAGCTGTTTTTT | CASSSAGGQRELFF
NA | TRBJ2-1 | NA | TRBV6-5 | TGTGCCAGCAGTTTTAGTGGGGGGCTCTACAATGAGCAGTTCTTC | CASSFSGGLYNEQFF